The TCR beta chain under discussion was sequenced for a study of blood T cell repertoires in COVID-19. There are 16 residues in the CDR3. Original analysis: Nucleated cell number was recorded as an estimate derived from reference gene primer amplification. The repertoire was sequenced with immunoSEQ multiplex PCR; TCRdb's copy has only in-frame clones and lacks some. V, J and clone size derive from that table, while D and trimming were established from the DNA sequence. The sample has tens of thousands of clones, around 93% seen once. The V call is TRBV21-1, the J call TRBJ2-2; TRBD1 is taken as the D call from the table, unchecked against the DNA. TRBV21-1 is marked as a pseudogene. The sequenced sample was peripheral blood. The source is a human donor with active COVID-19. The donor label of this sample is uncertain. The CDR3 loop is CASSKDGDRNTGELFF. Here the CDR3 DNA reads TGTGCCAGCAGCAAAGACGGAGACAGGAACACCGGGGAGCTGTTTTTT.